This T cell receptor (beta chain) was observed in a study of cytotoxic CD8 clonotypes in ibrutinib-treated CLL. Study outcomes and limitations: Once treatment began, public clonotypes, which were uncommon, contracted or stayed stable.

Cryopreserved PBMCs supplied about 2.1 micrograms of genomic DNA for TCR beta libraries. Comments on this clone: What it binds is unknown.

The CDR3 runs 12 residues. Germline CDR1 MDHEN, CDR2 SYDVKM. The V and J ends lost 6 bases and 3 bases respectively, with 7 bases between them. Libraries were prepared by immunoSEQ multiplex PCR; TCRdb keeps only in-frame clonotypes and omits some of them. Of 120,000 to 150,000 clones in the sample, about 80% were seen once. The source was PBMCs, collected after 12 months of ibrutinib treatment. This TCR came from a human donor with chronic lymphocytic leukemia. The chain links TRBV28 to TRBJ2-3, with D possibly being TRBD2 (5 bases). This CDR3 reads CASSAGTDTQYF. Here the CDR3 DNA reads TGTGCCAGCAGCGCGGGTACAGATACGCAGTATTTT.